This T cell receptor beta chain was captured by sequencing in a study of control samples from healthy donors and cancer patients. Produced via immunoSEQ multiplex PCR; TCRdb's table is partial and in-frame only. The data show 200,000 to 250,000 clones, about 95% seen once. The germline gives CDR1 SGHRS, CDR2 YFSETQ. Trimming pared 1 base from V and 3 bases from J, leaving 7 bases between. The CDR3 extends over 14 amino acids. Sequenced input: blood. This clonotype originated in a man between 45 and 60 years old in good health. The chain links TRBV5-1 to TRBJ2-2; D ambiguous. The CDR3, as DNA: TGCGCCAGCAGCTTGCAGATCGACACCGGGGAGCTGTTTTTT. Its protein is CASSLQIDTGELFF.